These T cell receptor beta chains were read from a single sample in a study of T cells after somatic rescue of genetic block. Sequenced by immunoSEQ multiplex PCR; TCRdb stores in-frame clones only, minus some. This table holds tens of thousands of clones, under 95% found once. What was sequenced was peripheral blood mononuclear cells (PBMCs). The receptors were gathered from a man aged 25-40 years. Both conserved end residues are part of each CDR3. The order of the fields is D gene, V gene, clone size, J gene, CDR3 DNA, CDR3 protein. A D gene is named only where the DNA matches it firmly. Only part of the rows carry a size: once, few, many, or a class if the clone is expanded.

TRBD2	TRBV5-1	.	TRBJ2-7	TGCGCCAGCAGCTTGGCCGGGGGCGGGAGGGACCACGAGCAGTACTTC	CASSLAGGGRDHEQYF
.	TRBV5-1	.	TRBJ2-1	TGCGCCAGGAGGCACCCGCGTGGATTGAATGAGCAGTTCTTC	CARRHPRGLNEQFF
.	TRBV27	once	TRBJ1-1	TGTGCCAGCAGTTTATGGTCTGGGGAACAAGCTTTCTTT	CASSLWSGEQAFF
.	TRBV27	.	TRBJ2-7	TGTGCCAGCAGTTTATCTTGGGACACCATCTCCTACGAGCAGTACTTC	CASSLSWDTISYEQYF
TRBD2	TRBV6-1	once	TRBJ2-3	TGTGCCAGCAGTGACCGCGGGGGGCCAGATACGCAGTATTTT	CASSDRGGPDTQYF
.	TRBV6-6	once	TRBJ2-7	TGTGCCAGCAGTTACTCCGGGGGTAGGAGCGAGCAGTACTTC	CASSYSGGRSEQYF
TRBD1	TRBV19	.	TRBJ1-5	TGTGCCAGTATGGTGACAGGGAGCAATCAGCCCCAGCATTTT	CASMVTGSNQPQHF
.	TRBV30	.	TRBJ2-7	TGTGCCTGGAACGTAGGGGGGAACAGGGAGCAGTACTTC	CAWNVGGNREQYF
TRBD1	TRBV25-1	.	TRBJ1-4	TGTGCCAGCAGTGAGGACAGGGGGACTAATGAAAAACTGTTTTTT	CASSEDRGTNEKLFF
TRBD1	TRBV5-5	.	TRBJ1-1	TGTGCCAGCAGCTCACAGGGGGCCCTGAACACTGAAGCTTTCTTT	CASSSQGALNTEAFF
.	TRBV5-1	.	TRBJ1-1	TGCGCCAGCAGCTTGGTGGGACGGAGCACTGAAGCTTTCTTT	CASSLVGRSTEAFF
TRBD2	TRBV6-1	.	TRBJ2-1	TGTGCCAGCAGCTTACTAGCGGGAGGCGGCAATGAGCAGTTCTTC	CASSLLAGGGNEQFF
TRBD2	TRBV11-2	.	TRBJ2-1	TGTGCCAGCAGCCCACGACTAGCGGGGGCCGAGCAGTTCTTC	CASSPRLAGAEQFF
.	TRBV7-9	.	TRBJ2-7	TGTGCCAGCAGGTATCAGGGCGAGCAGTACTTC	CASRYQGEQYF
TRBD2	TRBV28	.	TRBJ2-5	TGTGCCAGCAGTTTACCCGGGACTAGCGGGAGCTGGGAGACCCAGTACTTC	CASSLPGTSGSWETQYF